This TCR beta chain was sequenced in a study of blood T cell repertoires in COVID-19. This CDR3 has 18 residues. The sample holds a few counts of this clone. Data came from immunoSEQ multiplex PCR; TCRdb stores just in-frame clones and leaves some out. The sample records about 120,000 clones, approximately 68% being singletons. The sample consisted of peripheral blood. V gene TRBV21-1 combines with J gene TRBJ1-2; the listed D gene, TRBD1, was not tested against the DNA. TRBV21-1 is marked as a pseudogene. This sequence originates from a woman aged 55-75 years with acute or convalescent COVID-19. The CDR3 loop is CASSKPPGQQKAVDGYTF. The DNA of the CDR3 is TGTGCCAGCAGCAAACCCCCGGGACAGCAGAAAGCCGTCGATGGCTACACCTTC.